By share of the sample, the clone carrying this TCR beta chain is medium-sized. Its antigen remains unknown. The data are from a study of spatial heterogeneity in lung cancer. Study-level points and caveats: It was found that expanded intratumoral alpha and beta TCR counts tracked tumor mutation counts.

Time point given: sample taken at primary tumor resection. Donors were under 90 untreated early-stage non-small cell lung cancer patients. From the 5' RACE reads, TCRdb called clonotypes with MiXCR, one entry per CDR3 protein. In the table there are about 4,000 distinct CDR3 sequences, approximately 10% of which are singletons. Germline-derived CDR1 and CDR2 are MNHNY and SVGAGI (reference sequence). The CDR3 is made up of 13 amino acids. The V end lost 3 bases, the J end lost 2 bases, and 7 bases lay between the germline ends. The chain is built from TRBV6-6 and TRBJ1-2; D is uncertain. Sequencing used lung tumor tissue, obtained at surgery. The sequence was collected from a male donor with early-stage non-small cell lung cancer. The CDR3 coding sequence is TGTGCCAGCAGTTATACTGAGAACTATGGCTACACCTTC. This sequence encodes CASSYTENYGYTF.